This is a list of T cell receptor beta chains from one sample in a study of blood T cell repertoires in COVID-19. Clones were sequenced by immunoSEQ multiplex PCR, and TCRdb holds only the in-frame ones, with some missing. The data show around 700,000 clones, about 90% seen once. The material sequenced was peripheral blood. These receptor sequences come from a woman aged 18-35 years with acute or convalescent COVID-19. The CDR3 runs from the conserved cysteine through the conserved F or W.

CDR3 length | J gene | V gene | CDR3 protein
14 | TRBJ1-2 | TRBV19 | CASSIWDRGLGYTF
15 | TRBJ1-1 | TRBV19 | CASTPGNSLNTEAFF
16 | TRBJ2-2 | TRBV28 | CASRGSAGEYTGELFF
17 | TRBJ1-2 | TRBV4-3 | CASSQGVGTGGFTGYTF
15 | TRBJ1-1 | TRBV5-1 | CASSLAGVGNTEAFF
15 | TRBJ1-2 | TRBV4-3 | CASSQDWRGSYGYTF
16 | TRBJ1-4 | TRBV4-1 | CASSQDQQSTNEKLFF
15 | TRBJ2-7 | TRBV19 | CASSSLAGGPYEQYF
13 | TRBJ2-2 | TRBV7-9 | CASSLQGAGELFF
16 | TRBJ1-1 | TRBV25-1 | CASSKQGKGWNTEAFF
13 | TRBJ2-5 | TRBV6-2/TRBV6-3 | CASSYASQETQYF
15 | TRBJ1-5 | TRBV5-1 | CASSPDSLSNQPQHF
14 | TRBJ1-1 | TRBV19 | CASTWAGGATEAFF
15 | TRBJ1-1 | TRBV18 | CASSRAQGKETEAFF
13 | TRBJ1-2 | TRBV6-4 | CASYWDTNYGYTF
14 | TRBJ2-7 | TRBV15 | CATTPGVGYYEQYF
14 | TRBJ1-6 | TRBV5-1 | CASSLGSYNSPLHF
15 | TRBJ2-7 | TRBV3-1/TRBV3-2 | CASSRGSSSSYEQYF
15 | TRBJ2-7 | TRBV6-6 | CASSTPGPSIGEQYF
14 | TRBJ1-1 | TRBV6-5 | CASKRGETNTEAFF
14 | TRBJ1-6 | TRBV30 | CAWSAGSDNSPLHF
15 | TRBJ2-1 | TRBV24-1 | CATSDGTSGRGEQFF
16 | TRBJ2-2 | TRBV9 | CASSQWGQGYGGELFF
13 | TRBJ2-5 | TRBV6-5 | CASSPGGESTQYF
15 | TRBJ2-2 | TRBV11-2 | CASSLRDRTTGELFF
13 | TRBJ2-1 | TRBV12-3/TRBV12-4 | CASSLVADNEQFF
13 | TRBJ1-1 | TRBV12-3/TRBV12-4 | CASSTQVWGEAFF
15 | TRBJ1-5 | TRBV9 | CASSVDWAPNQPQHF
17 | TRBJ2-1 | TRBV4-1 | CASSQGGQGTSKPEQFF
13 | TRBJ1-1 | TRBV6-5 | CASSRQARTEAFF
17 | TRBJ2-3 | TRBV7-2 | CASSSPSGGLPTDTQYF
17 | TRBJ1-5 | TRBV5-8 | CASSHRRGSGSNQPQHF
16 | TRBJ1-5 | TRBV5-1 | CASSLGPGQEGQPQHF